This T cell receptor (beta chain) was sequenced during a study of blood T cell repertoires in COVID-19 (TCRdb year 2020). Some background on the complete study: Samples from collaborators originated in the United States, Italy and Spain and spanned both the acute and convalescent phases of COVID-19. The material from the prospective study consisted of cDNA or gDNA derived from T cells, B-cell-depleted T cells, or PBMCs. Deeply sampled blood TCRbeta repertoires from subjects exposed to, actively infected with, or recovered from COVID-19 were included in the dataset. A freely available public database, intended as a resource for researchers studying the immune response to SARS-CoV-2, is where the repertoires were released. Samples came from the ongoing ImmuneRACE study (first 160 participants) plus 1,254 subjects from 6 global collaborators. The sample metadata nearly always contained a de-identified subject ID, COVID-19 status, age in years and sex. HLA class I and class II types, where available, came from metadata supplied by the sample provider rather than from assay-based typing.

The CDR3 sequence holds 15 residues, the cysteine and phenylalanine included. Only the CDR3 DNA is retained, 45 bases long and in frame from the first base. Trimming costs V 3 bases and J 0 bases, and their ends lie 11 bases apart. Based on the germline V gene (reference sequence), the CDR1 and CDR2 sequences are LNHDA and SQIVND. TCRbeta CDR3 regions were amplified from genomic DNA using the immunoSEQ Assay, a bias-controlled multiplex PCR. The study's processing was this. Nucleated cell counts per sample were estimated from amplification of reference gene primers within the assay. To quantify the absolute abundance of each unique TCRbeta CDR3 rearrangement, sequence reads were collapsed and filtered. For each sample, productive Simpson clonality was calculated as the square root of Simpson's diversity index over productive rearrangements. Here the immuneACCESS table is served through TCRdb, limited to in-frame sequences with V and J called. Missing clones are a known gap in these copies; in checked studies unresolved V genes cover under half, and the rest lacks a known reason. The V and J calls and clone size are taken from that table; D and trimming were inferred from the DNA. The sample table shows more than 110,000 clones, and roughly 89% are seen once. The ten largest clones represent more than 4% of the sample.

The paper's findings and limits, for the study overall: Clinical and demographic metadata were provided uncurated, with the amount varying by source and participant.

Regarding this clone: Its antigen remains unidentified. No much larger clone is present one base from it, and per-base qualities are unavailable.

Whole blood was collected in K2EDTA tubes by collaborating institutions according to the institutions' own protocols. Collaborator samples were shipped for TCRbeta analysis as frozen whole blood, isolated PBMCs, or DNA extracted from either sample type. Material for sequencing was peripheral blood. The sequence came from a woman in her thirties or forties with acute or convalescent COVID-19. Rearrangement joined TRBV19 to TRBJ1-1; the D region possibly corresponds to TRBD1 (5 bases align). The nucleotide sequence is TGTGCCAGTAGTATGGGCGAGACAGTGAACACTGAAGCTTTCTTT. Its amino acids are CASSMGETVNTEAFF.